These 23 T cell receptor beta chains came from one sample sequenced in a study of blood T cell repertoires in COVID-19. Produced via immunoSEQ multiplex PCR; TCRdb's table is partial and in-frame only. The sample consists of approximately 220,000 clones, 83% of them appearing once. Sequencing used PBMCs or T cells enriched from blood (not recorded which). These receptors came from a woman aged 50 to 65 who had been exposed to COVID-19.

The genes are TRBV29-1 and TRBJ1-2; D remains ambiguous. The CDR3 consists of 13 residues. Germline CDR1 reads SQVTM; CDR2 reads ANQGSEA. Trimming pared 0 bases from V and 7 bases from J, leaving 12 bases between. The CDR3 coding sequence is TGCAGCGTTGAAGATTTGGGAGGTACTGGCTACACCTTC. Its translation: CSVEDLGGTGYTF.

The CDR3 sequence: CASSSTVGEQYF. The CDR3 DNA follows: TGCGCCAGCAGCTCCACAGTTGGCGAGCAGTACTTC. This rearrangement joins TRBV5-1 to TRBJ2-7; D is undetermined. The length of the CDR3 is 12 residues. The germline CDR1 and CDR2 sequences are SGHRS and YFSETQ. V was pared by 3 bases and J by 6 bases, with 10 bases between.

Regarding this clone: Compared with germline, one end of the junction differs, possibly owing to a read error. The chain employs TRBV6-1 and TRBJ1-1, with D possibly being TRBD1 (6 bases). The CDR3 spans 12 residues. From germline, CDR1 is MNHNS and CDR2 SASEGT. The CDR3 protein is CASSEDRPRAFF. The CDR3 bases are TGTGCCAGCAGCGAAGACAGGCCGCGGGCTTTCTTT.

The chain links TRBV11-2 to TRBJ1-1; possibly TRBD1 for D (5 bases). Germline CDR1 and CDR2: SGHAT and FQNNGV. The length of the CDR3 is 14 residues. V lost 0 bases and J lost 12, with 17 bases in between. Here the CDR3 reads CASSLDWGGFIPFF. DNA for the CDR3: TGTGCCAGCAGCTTAGATTGGGGGGGTTTTATACCTTTCTTT.

This clone was observed once. CDR3: CASSETGLGVYEQYF. In nucleotides, the CDR3 is TGTGCCAGCAGTGAAACGGGACTAGGGGTCTACGAGCAGTACTTC. This chain uses TRBV2 with TRBJ2-7; TRBD2 aligns across 8 bases. The CDR3 totals 15 residues. Germline-derived CDR1 and CDR2 are SNHLY and FYNNEI. V lost 2 bases, J lost 3 bases, and 6 bases stayed unmatched.

This chain connects TRBV19 to TRBJ2-7; TRBD1 agrees at 10 bases. This CDR3 is built from 17 residues. Germline lookup yields CDR1 LNHDA and CDR2 SQIVND (reference sequence). Germline trimming cut 5 bases from V and 6 bases from J; bases unmatched to any gene: 16. CDR3 DNA: TGTGCCAGTAGTGTCCGACATGACAGGGGGCGGAGAGGCGAGCAGTACTTC. Translation: CASSVRHDRGRRGEQYF.

The rearrangement joins TRBV11-3 to TRBJ1-1; no clear D. The germline V and J ends were trimmed by 5 bases and 0 bases, with 7 bases remaining between them. The germline gives CDR1 SGHNT, CDR2 YENEEA. The CDR3 sequence is 13 residues long. DNA for the CDR3: TGTGCCAGCAGCCCCGGTATGAACACTGAAGCTTTCTTT. Translating it yields CASSPGMNTEAFF.

The rearrangement uses TRBV10-3 and TRBJ2-3; weak D call: TRBD2 (5 bases). V gave up 3 bases and J gave up 2 bases, with 12 bases separating them. Germline V gene sequence: CDR1 ENHRY, CDR2 SYGVKD. CDR3 size: 15 residues. CDR3 DNA: TGTGCCATCAGTGATCGGCTAGCCCTCACAGATACGCAGTATTTT. It encodes CAISDRLALTDTQYF.

V is TRBV28 and J is TRBJ1-1; possibly TRBD1 for D (5 bases). This CDR3 is built from 13 residues. Germline CDR1 is MDHEN and CDR2 is SYDVKM. Trimming took 8 bases from V and 9 from J, leaving 19 bases between them. CDR3 residues: CASEEGPRLKAFF. Here the CDR3 DNA reads TGTGCCAGCGAGGAGGGACCGAGATTGAAAGCTTTCTTT.

This clone has ten or more counts. The chain has TRBV7-9 and TRBJ2-2; D gene unclear. The CDR3 covers 15 residues. CDR1 is SEHNR, CDR2 FQNEAQ, per germline (reference sequence). The V end lost 6 bases, the J end lost 0 bases, and 11 bases lay between the germline ends. The CDR3 sequence is CASSSDFSNTGELFF. CDR3 coding DNA: TGTGCCAGCAGTTCAGACTTCTCGAACACCGGGGAGCTGTTTTTT.

The rearrangement uses TRBV15 and TRBJ1-5; possible D gene TRBD1, 6 bases. CDR1 and CDR2 from the germline V gene are LNHNV and YYDKDF (reference sequence). V was trimmed by 9 bases and J by 0 bases, leaving 12 bases between them. The CDR3 has 14 residues. CDR3 nucleotides: TGTGCCACGACCCCAGGGGATAGCAATCAGCCCCAGCATTTT. Its protein is CATTPGDSNQPQHF.

This chain joins TRBV13 and TRBJ2-4, with D perhaps matching TRBD2 (7 bases). The CDR3 loop spans 14 amino acids. V gave up 5 bases and J gave up 9 bases, with 17 bases separating them. The germline V gene encodes CDR1 PRHDT and CDR2 FYEKMQ (reference sequence). CDR3 region: CASSLTAGEGIQYF. In DNA form, the CDR3 reads TGTGCCAGCAGCCTTACGGCAGGGGAGGGCATTCAGTACTTC.

The CDR3 nucleotides are TGTGCCAGCAGCCCCTCGGGACTTCACACAGATACGCAGTATTTT. Translating it yields CASSPSGLHTDTQYF. The chain links TRBV5-6 to TRBJ2-3, with D possibly being TRBD2 (6 bases). CDR1 SGHDT and CDR2 YYEEEE come from the germline V gene. The CDR3 sequence is 15 residues long. The V gene lost 4 bases and the J gene lost 2 bases, with 14 bases spanning the gap. Drawing the rest from reference TRBV5-6 and TRBJ2-3, the complete variable domain is DAGVTQSPTHLIKTRGQQVTLRCSPKSGHDTVSWYQQALGQGPQFIFQYYEEEERQRGNFPDRFSGHQFPNYSSELNVNALLLGDSALYLCASSPSGLHTDTQYFGPGTRLTVL.

DNA of the CDR3: TGTGCTAGTGGTTTGGTACTCTCCAGACAGGGCAACTATGGCTACACCTTC. It encodes CASGLVLSRQGNYGYTF. The J gene is TRBJ1-2, the V gene TRBV12-5; TRBD1 matches at 7 bases. V lost 0 bases to trimming and J lost 2 bases; unmatched junction nucleotides: 9. Per germline, CDR1 LGHNT and CDR2 FRNRAP. CDR3 length: 17 amino acids.

The rearrangement links TRBV12-5 to TRBJ1-2, with D uncertain. The CDR3 contains 15 residues. With 0 bases removed from V and 2 bases from J, the gap between germline ends came to 10 bases. CDR1 is LGHNT and CDR2 is FRNRAP in the germline V gene. The DNA of the CDR3 is TGTGCTAGTGGTTTGGTGGAGGGAACGAACTATGGCTACACCTTC. It codes for CASGLVEGTNYGYTF.

In this sample, this clone turned up once. The genes are TRBV30 and TRBJ1-1, with D perhaps matching TRBD1 (5 bases). The ends were cut back, 4 bases at V and 1 base at J, with 10 bases in the middle. This CDR3 comprises 13 residues. Germline V gene lookup returns CDR1 GTSNPN and CDR2 SVGIG (reference sequence). CDR3 sequence: CAWKDRSNTEAFF. The CDR3 DNA follows: TGTGCCTGGAAAGACAGATCGAACACTGAAGCTTTCTTT.

CDR3: CASRRVGGSGNTIYF. CDR3 in DNA: TGTGCCAGTAGGAGAGTGGGGGGCTCTGGAAACACCATATATTTT. The J gene is TRBJ1-3, the V gene TRBV19; D possibly corresponds to TRBD1 (5 bases). The V end lost 6 bases, the J end lost 0 bases, and 12 bases lay between the germline ends. CDR3 length equals 15 residues. The germline gives CDR1 LNHDA, CDR2 SQIVND (reference sequence).

The V call is TRBV9, the J call TRBJ1-3, with D hard to call. V lost 4 bases and J lost 4, with 15 bases in between. Germline V gene lookup returns CDR1 SGDLS and CDR2 YYNGEE. The CDR3 is made up of 15 amino acids. The CDR3 loop is CASSTSHLTGNTIYF. The CDR3 nucleotides read TGTGCCAGCAGCACTAGTCATTTAACCGGAAACACCATATATTTT.

The V and J genes are TRBV12-3 or TRBV12-4 and TRBJ1-3; no firm D call. The germline V and J ends were trimmed by 6 bases and 7 bases, with 10 bases remaining between them. The CDR3 is made up of 12 amino acids. The CDR3 loop reads CASSPGLNTIYF. DNA for the CDR3: TGTGCCAGCAGCCCCGGTCTGAACACCATATATTTT.

The table lists this clone with a few counts. This chain links TRBV6-6 with TRBJ1-2; D unclear. V dropped 5 bases and J dropped 6 bases, with 10 bases sitting between them. The germline V gene encodes CDR1 MNHNY and CDR2 SVGAGI (reference sequence). This CDR3 has 12 residues. The CDR3 DNA follows: TGTGCCAGCAGTGACGGGTTGCATGGCTACACCTTC. This gives the protein CASSDGLHGYTF.

The CDR3 DNA reads as TGTGCCAGCAGTTACTTAACTTGGAACACTGAAGCTTTCTTT. Its protein is CASSYLTWNTEAFF. The chain joins TRBV6-2 or TRBV6-3 to TRBJ1-1; D is unclear. V was cut by 1 base and J by 1 base, with 7 bases left in between. CDR3 size: 14 residues. The germline V gene has CDR1 MNHEY and CDR2 SVGEGT.

This clone appeared once. The rearrangement joins TRBV7-2 to TRBJ1-1; unclear D gene. V lost 1 base to trimming and J lost 1 base, with 4 bases between them. The CDR3 extends over 13 amino acids. Germline V gives CDR1 SGHTA, CDR2 FQGNSA. CDR3 in DNA: TGTGCCAGCAGCTTAGGAGCGAACACTGAAGCTTTCTTT. Translated, it gives CASSLGANTEAFF.

The CDR3 loop is CASSFTREYNYGYTF. The DNA for the CDR3 is TGTGCCAGCAGCTTCACAAGGGAGTATAACTATGGCTACACCTTC. V is TRBV5-8 and J is TRBJ1-2, with D unresolved. This CDR3 is 15 amino acids long. Deletions cut 2 bases from V and 1 base from J, with 12 bases between. Germline CDR1 is SGHTS and CDR2 is YDEGEE.